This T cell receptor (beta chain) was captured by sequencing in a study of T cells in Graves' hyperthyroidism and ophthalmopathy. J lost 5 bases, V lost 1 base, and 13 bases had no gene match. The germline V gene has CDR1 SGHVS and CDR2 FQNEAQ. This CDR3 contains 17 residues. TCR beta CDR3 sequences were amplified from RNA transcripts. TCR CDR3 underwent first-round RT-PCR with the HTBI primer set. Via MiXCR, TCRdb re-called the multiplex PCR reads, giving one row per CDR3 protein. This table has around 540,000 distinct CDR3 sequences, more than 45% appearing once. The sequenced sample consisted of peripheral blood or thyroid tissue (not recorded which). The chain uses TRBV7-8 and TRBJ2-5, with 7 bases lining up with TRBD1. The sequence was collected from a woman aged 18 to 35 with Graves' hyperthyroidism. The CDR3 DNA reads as TGTGCCAGCAGCTTAGAGGGACAGTTAGCCGGCGGGGAGACCCAGTACTTC. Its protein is CASSLEGQLAGGETQYF.